The 29 T cell receptor beta chains below come from one sample, sequenced in a study of glioma-infiltrating T cells. Using RNA template, CDR3s of TCR alpha and beta were amplified with iRepertoire arm-PCR. Each CDR3 protein gets one entry after TCRdb re-called the multiplex PCR reads with MiXCR. The sample lists 300,000 to 450,000 distinct CDR3 sequences, roughly two fifths occurring once. The material sequenced was glioma tissue, nonneoplastic brain tissue, or PBMCs (not recorded which). All receptors come from a human donor with low-grade glioma or glioblastoma, undergoing nonglioma brain surgery, or in good health (not recorded which).

On this clonotype: A clone one base away is much larger, so this may be a read error. V and J are TRBV25-1 and TRBJ1-1; D is undetermined. The CDR3 runs to 14 residues. In germline, CDR1 is MGHDK, CDR2 SYGVNS. In DNA, the CDR3 is TGTGCCGGCAGTGACTCAGTCCGAGGCACTGAAGCTTTCTTT. Translation: CAGSDSVRGTEAFF.

The gene calls are TRBV7-6 and TRBJ2-3, with TRBD2 matching over 10 bases. Germline CDR1 SGHVS, CDR2 FNYEAQ. J lost 2 bases, V lost 5 bases, and 7 bases had no gene match. The CDR3 sequence is 16 residues long. Here the CDR3 reads CASSPLLAGDTDTQYF. The CDR3 DNA reads as TGTGCCAGCAGCCCTCTCCTAGCGGGGGACACAGATACGCAGTATTTT.

This clonotype has ten or more counts. The chain uses TRBV7-9 and TRBJ1-1; D might be TRBD1 (6 bases). The ends were cut back, 4 bases at V and 1 base at J, with 10 bases in the middle. The CDR3 runs 14 residues. Germline CDR1 is SEHNR and CDR2 is FQNEAQ (reference sequence). CDR3 in amino acids: CASSSHRENTEAFF. CDR3 DNA: TGTGCCAGCAGCTCACACAGGGAGAACACTGAAGCTTTCTTT.

The rearrangement uses TRBV28 and TRBJ2-2; D unresolved. The length of the CDR3 is 14 residues. Trimming took off 1 base at V and 2 bases at J, with 5 bases between the two ends. In germline, CDR1 is MDHEN, CDR2 SYDVKM. The CDR3 DNA follows: TGTGCCAGCAGTTTATACAGTAACACCGGGGAGCTGTTTTTT. Translation: CASSLYSNTGELFF.

There are a few counts of this clonotype. At one of its ends the junction is not consistent with the germline gene, which may arise from a read error. V gene TRBV5-4 combines with J gene TRBJ2-7; 7 bases agree with TRBD2. CDR3 length: 17 amino acids. From germline, CDR1 is SGHNT and CDR2 YYREEE (reference sequence). CDR3 residues: CASSPIGGAGSSYEQYF. DNA for the CDR3: TGCGCCAGCAGCCCCATTGGGGGAGCGGGAAGCTCCTACGAGCAGTACTTC.

The chain uses TRBV19 and TRBJ2-1; TRBD1 matches at 7 bases. This CDR3 comprises 14 residues. The V gene's germline CDR1 is LNHDA and CDR2 SQIVND (reference sequence). V was clipped by 5 bases and J by 11 bases; unmatched bases: 12. CDR3 coding DNA: TGTGCCAGTAGTTCCCGGACAGGCACGGATAAGCAGTTCTTC. Residues: CASSSRTGTDKQFF.

This chain joins TRBV12-3 or TRBV12-4 and TRBJ2-5; D is unresolved. This CDR3 is built from 11 residues. The V and J ends lost 5 bases and 4 bases respectively, with 5 bases between them. The CDR3 bases are TGTGCCAGCAGTGTAATAGAGACCCAGTACTTC. Residues: CASSVIETQYF.

The V and J genes are TRBV20-1 and TRBJ1-5; 9 bases agree with TRBD1. CDR1 and CDR2 (germline): DFQATT, SNEGSKA (reference sequence). CDR3 size: 13 residues. V gave up 6 bases and J gave up 13 bases; unmatched junction bases: 13. The CDR3 DNA reads as TGCAGTGCCCGAGACAGGGGGATTGACCCTCAGCATTTT. Protein sequence: CSARDRGIDPQHF.

CDR3 nucleotides: TGTGCCAGCAGCCCTACTAAAACAGATACGCAGTATTTT. Amino acids: CASSPTKTDTQYF. The chain joins TRBV7-2 to TRBJ2-3; unclear D gene. Germline V gives CDR1 SGHTA, CDR2 FQGNSA. Trimming shortened V by 5 bases and J by 3 bases, and 9 bases separated the two germline ends. The CDR3 consists of 13 residues. Supplemented by reference TRBV7-2 and TRBJ2-3, the full variable domain reads GAGVSQSPSNKVTEKGKDVELRCDPISGHTALYWYRQSLGQGLEFLIYFQGNSAPDKSGLPSDRFSAERTGGSVSTLTIQRTQQEDSAVYLCASSPTKTDTQYFGPGTRLTVL.

The chain joins TRBV6-2 or TRBV6-3 to TRBJ2-7, with 10 bases matching TRBD2. CDR1 and CDR2 (germline): MNHEY, SVGEGT. The trim removed 0 bases at V and 0 bases at J, leaving 8 bases unmatched. There are 18 residues in the CDR3. The CDR3 region is CASSYSTAASGSSYEQYF. DNA of the CDR3: TGTGCCAGCAGTTACTCAACGGCGGCTAGCGGGAGCTCCTACGAGCAGTACTTC.

This chain's CDR3 is CASSPIADYNEQFF. CDR3 DNA sequence: TGTGCCAGCTCACCCATAGCGGACTACAATGAGCAGTTCTTC. The V gene is TRBV18, the J gene TRBJ2-1, with D perhaps TRBD2 (6 bases). Germline loops: CDR1 KGHSH, CDR2 LQKENI. V lost 3 bases and J lost 3, with 9 bases in between. The CDR3 has 14 residues.

The chain recombines TRBV4-1 with TRBJ2-3, with TRBD2 matching over 7 bases. There are 16 residues in the CDR3. Trimming cost V 1 base and J 7 bases; bases outside gene matches: 11. Germline lookup yields CDR1 MGHRA and CDR2 YSYEKL. CDR3 bases: TGCGCCAGCAGCCAAGGAGCGGGGCTAGCGGCACATACGCAGTATTTT. Its protein product is CASSQGAGLAAHTQYF.

This clonotype was recorded many times. The V and J genes are TRBV27 and TRBJ1-1; D is uncertain. The germline V gene has CDR1 MNHEY and CDR2 SMNVEV (reference sequence). Trimming pared 6 bases from V and 0 bases from J, leaving 11 bases between. The CDR3 spans 14 residues. The CDR3 bases are TGTGCCAGCAGGACCAAGGTAGTGAACACTGAAGCTTTCTTT. It is translated as CASRTKVVNTEAFF.

V usage is TRBV15 and J usage is TRBJ1-3, with D maybe TRBD1 (6 bases). The CDR3 covers 17 residues. CDR1 LNHNV and CDR2 YYDKDF come from the germline V gene (reference sequence). V dropped 4 bases and J dropped 0 bases, with 16 bases sitting between them. The CDR3 here is CATSNRGGPLSGNTIYF. The CDR3 nucleotides read TGTGCCACCAGCAACCGGGGGGGCCCACTCTCTGGAAACACCATATATTTT.

This clonotype was counted a few times. V gene TRBV28 combines with J gene TRBJ2-1; a weak D match, TRBD2 (5 bases). CDR1 is MDHEN, CDR2 SYDVKM, per germline. The CDR3 is 13 residues long. Trimming removed 5 bases at V and 8 bases at J, with 13 bases between. CDR3 in DNA: TGTGCCAGCAGTGAGAGGGAAGGCCATGAGCAGTTCTTC. Its protein product is CASSEREGHEQFF. The entire variable domain, with the rest obtained from reference TRBV28 and TRBJ2-1, is as follows: DVKVTQSSRYLVKRTGEKVFLECVQDMDHENMFWYRQDPGLGLRLIYFSYDVKMKEKGDIPEGYSVSREKKERFSLILESASTNQTSMYLCASSEREGHEQFFGPGTRLTVL.

Note on this clonotype: The junction departs from the called germline gene at one end, perhaps through a read error. This rearrangement joins TRBV20-1 to TRBJ1-4; unclear D gene. This CDR3 contains 13 residues. Germline V gene lookup returns CDR1 DFQATT and CDR2 SNEGSKA (reference sequence). The CDR3 protein is CSATRLTNEKLFF. CDR3 DNA: TGCAGTGCTACCAGGCTCACTAACGAAAAACTGTTTTTT.

In this sample, this clonotype turned up a few times. V and J are TRBV4-1 and TRBJ2-7; a possible D gene is TRBD2 (6 bases). The CDR3 contains 15 residues. The V end lost 6 bases, the J end lost 7 bases, and 22 bases lay between the germline ends. CDR1 is MGHRA and CDR2 is YSYEKL in the germline V gene. CDR3 sequence: CASSPIATRRGEQYF. DNA of the CDR3: TGCGCCAGCAGTCCAATAGCGACCCGCCGGGGGGAGCAGTACTTC.

Turning to this clonotype: It may be a read error: a sequence one base away is much more abundant. The chain combines TRBV20-1 with TRBJ2-1; 9 bases are a match to TRBD2. The CDR3 runs to 15 residues. The germline gives CDR1 DFQATT, CDR2 SNEGSKA (reference sequence). CDR3: CSSSSGRGWGNEQFF. CDR3 nucleotides: TGCAGTTCTAGTAGCGGGAGAGGCTGGGGTAATGAGCAGTTCTTC.

The sample holds a few counts of this clonotype. The J gene is TRBJ2-5, the V gene TRBV20-1, with D tentatively TRBD2 (6 bases). The CDR3 spans 15 residues. Germline lookup yields CDR1 DFQATT and CDR2 SNEGSKA (reference sequence). V lost 5 bases and J lost 4, with 20 bases in between. CDR3 sequence: CSAPFRWDWRETQYF. The CDR3 nucleotides read TGCAGTGCTCCTTTTCGATGGGACTGGAGAGAGACCCAGTACTTC.

The V gene is TRBV29-1, the J gene TRBJ2-7, with D possibly being TRBD2 (5 bases). The CDR3 contains 14 residues. Germline CDR1 is SQVTM and CDR2 is ANQGSEA. Trimming left V 4 bases short and J 1 base short, with 14 bases between. The CDR3 loop reads CSVGMARGSYEQYF. CDR3 nucleotides: TGCAGCGTTGGGATGGCCCGAGGGTCCTACGAGCAGTACTTC.

This clonotype came up many times. This sequence joins TRBV6-1 and TRBJ2-1; TRBD1 agrees at 7 bases. The trim removed 5 bases at V and 5 bases at J, leaving 6 bases unmatched. The germline gives CDR1 MNHNS, CDR2 SASEGT. The length of the CDR3 is 14 residues. The CDR3 DNA reads as TGTGCCAGCAGTAGAACAGGGGCCGACAATGAGCAGTTCTTC. Protein: CASSRTGADNEQFF.

At least ten counts were recorded for this clonotype. This chain joins TRBV28 and TRBJ1-5; D possibly corresponds to TRBD1 (5 bases). CDR1 MDHEN and CDR2 SYDVKM come from the germline V gene. The CDR3 is 14 residues long. Trimming stripped 8 bases from V and 0 bases from J, with 11 bases between. This CDR3 reads CASYQGYSNQPQHF. DNA for the CDR3: TGTGCCAGCTATCAGGGATATAGCAATCAGCCCCAGCATTTT.

A word on this clonotype: One end of the junction is discordant with germline, which a read error may explain. The J gene is TRBJ1-5, the V gene TRBV20-1; no clear D. Looked up from germline, CDR1 is DFQATT and CDR2 is SNEGSKA (reference sequence). The CDR3 runs to 15 residues. The CDR3 reads CSARDLTEINQPQDF. The CDR3, as DNA: TGCAGTGCTAGAGATCTCACAGAAATTAATCAGCCCCAGGATTTT.

At least ten counts were recorded for this clonotype. This sequence joins TRBV28 and TRBJ1-2, with 8 bases that match TRBD1. The trim removed 6 bases at V and 4 bases at J, leaving 10 bases unmatched. The length of the CDR3 is 15 residues. Germline assignment: CDR1 MDHEN and CDR2 SYDVKM. The CDR3 reads CASRSIHRGGYGYTF. The CDR3 region has the DNA TGTGCCAGCAGATCTATTCACAGGGGGGGCTATGGCTACACCTTC.

This clonotype showed up just a few times. The CDR3 DNA is TGTGCCAGCAGTTATGGGACTGAGAACTATGGCTACACCTTC. Translating gives CASSYGTENYGYTF. The rearrangement uses TRBV28 and TRBJ1-2, with D possibly TRBD1 on 5 matching bases. Germline assignment: CDR1 MDHEN and CDR2 SYDVKM. V lost 4 bases to trimming and J lost 2 bases, with 11 bases between them. The CDR3 length is 14 residues.

The V gene is TRBV5-4, the J gene TRBJ2-4; D unresolved. With 8 bases removed from V and 0 bases from J, the gap between germline ends came to 9 bases. This CDR3 is built from 13 residues. CDR1 SGHNT and CDR2 YYREEE come from the germline V gene (reference sequence). The CDR3 bases are TGTGCCAGTGGTAAAGGAGCCAAAAACATTCAGTACTTC. Residues: CASGKGAKNIQYF. Variable domain in full (rest from reference TRBV5-4 and TRBJ2-4): ETGVTQSPTHLIKTRGQQVTLRCSSQSGHNTVSWYQQALGQGPQFIFQYYREEENGRGNFPPRFSGLQFPNYSSELNVNALELDDSALYLCASGKGAKNIQYFGAGTRLSVL.

This clonotype was detected ten times or more. The rearrangement uses TRBV15 and TRBJ2-3; TRBD1 matches 7 bases. With 7 bases clipped from V and 0 bases from J, the junction kept 4 bases outside the gene matches. This CDR3 comprises 14 residues. CDR1 LNHNV and CDR2 YYDKDF come from the germline V gene (reference sequence). CDR3 sequence reads: CATKTGVSTDTQYF. Written as DNA, the CDR3 is TGTGCCACCAAAACAGGGGTTAGCACAGATACGCAGTATTTT.

This clonotype came up many times. This chain connects TRBV7-2 to TRBJ2-7; 10 bases are shared with TRBD1. Trimming took 6 bases from V and 2 from J; bases not matched to a gene: 4. The germline V gene has CDR1 SGHTA and CDR2 FQGNSA. The CDR3 is made up of 14 amino acids. The CDR3, as DNA: TGTGCCAGCAGTTCCGGACAGGGGGCCTACGAGCAGTACTTC. It specifies CASSSGQGAYEQYF.

The chain uses TRBV20-1 and TRBJ2-1, with 9 bases fitting TRBD2. The germline gives CDR1 DFQATT, CDR2 SNEGSKA (reference sequence). This CDR3 is 14 amino acids long. V shed 5 bases and J 0 bases; nucleotides not matched to a gene: 2. CDR3 sequence (DNA): TGCAGTGCTGGTAGCGGGAGCTCCTACAATGAGCAGTTCTTC. This codes for CSAGSGSSYNEQFF.